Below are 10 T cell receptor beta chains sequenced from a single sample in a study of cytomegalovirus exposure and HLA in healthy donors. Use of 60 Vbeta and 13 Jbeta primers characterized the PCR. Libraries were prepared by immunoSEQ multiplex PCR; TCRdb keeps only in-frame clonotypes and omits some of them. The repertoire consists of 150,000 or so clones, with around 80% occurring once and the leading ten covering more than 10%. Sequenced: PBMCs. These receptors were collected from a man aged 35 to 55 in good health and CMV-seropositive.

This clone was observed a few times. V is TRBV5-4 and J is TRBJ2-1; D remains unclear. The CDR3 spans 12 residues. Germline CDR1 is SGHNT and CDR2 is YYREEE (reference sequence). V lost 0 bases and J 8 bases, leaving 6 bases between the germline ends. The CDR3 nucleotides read TGTGCCAGCAGCTTGGACGAGTATGAGCAGTTCTTC. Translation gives CASSLDEYEQFF.

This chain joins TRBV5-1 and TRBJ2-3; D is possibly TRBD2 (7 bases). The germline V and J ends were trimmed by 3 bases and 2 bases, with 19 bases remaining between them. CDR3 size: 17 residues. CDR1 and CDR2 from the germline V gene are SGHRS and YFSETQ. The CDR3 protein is CASSSPQVAGATDTQYF. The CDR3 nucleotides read TGCGCCAGCAGCTCCCCACAGGTGGCGGGGGCCACAGATACGCAGTATTTT.

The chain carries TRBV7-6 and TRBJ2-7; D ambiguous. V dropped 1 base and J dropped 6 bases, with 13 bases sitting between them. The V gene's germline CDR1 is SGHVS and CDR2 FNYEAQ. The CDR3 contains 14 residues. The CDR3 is CASSLDFVSGEQYF. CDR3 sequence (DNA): TGTGCCAGCAGCTTAGACTTTGTGTCGGGCGAGCAGTACTTC. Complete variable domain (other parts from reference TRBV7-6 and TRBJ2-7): GAGVSQSPRYKVTKRGQDVALRCDPISGHVSLYWYRQALGQGPEFLTYFNYEAQQDKSGLPNDRFSAERPEGSISTLTIQRTEQRDSAMYRCASSLDFVSGEQYFGPGTRLTVT.

Written as DNA, the CDR3 is TGCAGCGTTGGAGGGCGACTAGCGGGAGGGTTGTACAATGAGCAGTTCTTC. Its translation is CSVGGRLAGGLYNEQFF. The chain carries TRBV29-1 and TRBJ2-1; 14 nucleotides align to TRBD2. The junction had 9 bases not matched to a gene; V was cut back by 4 bases and J by 4 bases. This CDR3 is built from 17 residues. Germline CDR1 SQVTM, CDR2 ANQGSEA.

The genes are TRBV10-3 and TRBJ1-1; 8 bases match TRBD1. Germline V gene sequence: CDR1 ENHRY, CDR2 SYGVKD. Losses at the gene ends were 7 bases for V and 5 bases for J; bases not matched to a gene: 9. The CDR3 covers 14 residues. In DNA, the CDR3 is TGTGCCATCAAATCCGTAACAGGGGGTACTGAAGCTTTCTTT. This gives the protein CAIKSVTGGTEAFF.

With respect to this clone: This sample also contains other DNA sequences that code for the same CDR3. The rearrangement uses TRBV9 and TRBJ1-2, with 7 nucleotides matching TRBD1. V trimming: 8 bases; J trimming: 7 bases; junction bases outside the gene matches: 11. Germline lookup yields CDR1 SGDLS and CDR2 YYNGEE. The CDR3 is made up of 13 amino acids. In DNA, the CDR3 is TGTGCCAGTAGCTTTTACAGGGGTACTGGCTACACCTTC. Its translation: CASSFYRGTGYTF.

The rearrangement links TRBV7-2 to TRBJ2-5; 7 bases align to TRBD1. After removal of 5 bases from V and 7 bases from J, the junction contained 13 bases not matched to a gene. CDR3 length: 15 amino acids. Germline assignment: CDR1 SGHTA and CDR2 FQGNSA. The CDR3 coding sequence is TGTGCCAGCAGCCCAACCGGGACAGTGGGACGGACCCAGTACTTC. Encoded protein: CASSPTGTVGRTQYF.

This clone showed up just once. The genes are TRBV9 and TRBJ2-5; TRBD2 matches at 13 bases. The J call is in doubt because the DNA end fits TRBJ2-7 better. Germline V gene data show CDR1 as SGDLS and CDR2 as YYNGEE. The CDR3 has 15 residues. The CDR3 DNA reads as TGTGCCAGCAGCTTTCGGACTAGCGGGAGCGACGAGCAGTACTTC. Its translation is CASSFRTSGSDEQYF.

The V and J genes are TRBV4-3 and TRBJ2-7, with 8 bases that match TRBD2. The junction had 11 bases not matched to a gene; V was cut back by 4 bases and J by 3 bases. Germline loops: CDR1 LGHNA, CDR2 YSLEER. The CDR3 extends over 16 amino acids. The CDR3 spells CASSRSLAGSDYEQYF. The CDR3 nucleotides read TGCGCCAGCAGCCGCAGCCTAGCGGGTTCAGACTACGAGCAGTACTTC.

This chain's CDR3 is CASSSGTQTQYF. The CDR3 DNA follows: TGTGCCAGCAGCTCCGGGACTCAGACCCAGTACTTC. This rearrangement joins TRBV7-2 to TRBJ2-5; a possible D gene is TRBD2 (6 bases). This CDR3 is built from 12 residues. The germline V and J ends were trimmed by 4 bases and 6 bases, with 9 bases remaining between them. Germline loops: CDR1 SGHTA, CDR2 FQGNSA.